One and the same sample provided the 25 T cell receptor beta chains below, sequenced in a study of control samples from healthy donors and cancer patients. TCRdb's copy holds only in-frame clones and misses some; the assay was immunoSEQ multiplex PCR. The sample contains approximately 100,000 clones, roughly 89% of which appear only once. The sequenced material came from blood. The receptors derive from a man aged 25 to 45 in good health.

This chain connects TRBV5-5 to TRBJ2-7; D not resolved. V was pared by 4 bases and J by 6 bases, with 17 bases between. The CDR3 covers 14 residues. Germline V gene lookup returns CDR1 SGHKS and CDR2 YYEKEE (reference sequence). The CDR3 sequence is CASSGATMASEQYF. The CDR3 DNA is TGTGCCAGCAGCGGAGCGACAATGGCAAGCGAGCAGTACTTC.

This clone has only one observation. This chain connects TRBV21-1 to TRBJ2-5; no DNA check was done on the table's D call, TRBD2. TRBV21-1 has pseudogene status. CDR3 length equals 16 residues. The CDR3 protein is CASSKGRTGVRETQYF. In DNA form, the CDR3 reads TGTGCCAGCAGCAAAGGTCGGACGGGAGTGCGAGAGACCCAGTACTTC.

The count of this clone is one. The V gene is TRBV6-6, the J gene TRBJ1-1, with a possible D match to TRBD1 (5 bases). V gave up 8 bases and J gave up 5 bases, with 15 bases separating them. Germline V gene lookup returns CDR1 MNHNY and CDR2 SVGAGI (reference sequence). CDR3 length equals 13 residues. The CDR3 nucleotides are TGTGCCAGCGTGGTGGCCGGGGGAACTGAAGCTTTCTTT. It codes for CASVVAGGTEAFF.

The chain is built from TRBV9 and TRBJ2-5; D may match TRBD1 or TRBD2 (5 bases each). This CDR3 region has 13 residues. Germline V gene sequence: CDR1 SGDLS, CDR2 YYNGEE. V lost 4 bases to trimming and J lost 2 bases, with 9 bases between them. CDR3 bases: TGTGCCAGCAGCCCGGGACCTCAAGAGACCCAGTACTTC. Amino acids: CASSPGPQETQYF.

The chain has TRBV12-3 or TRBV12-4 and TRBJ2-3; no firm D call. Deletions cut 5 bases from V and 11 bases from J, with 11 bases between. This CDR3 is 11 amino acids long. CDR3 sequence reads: CASSPLSVQYF. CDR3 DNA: TGTGCCAGCAGTCCCCTGTCGGTGCAGTATTTT.

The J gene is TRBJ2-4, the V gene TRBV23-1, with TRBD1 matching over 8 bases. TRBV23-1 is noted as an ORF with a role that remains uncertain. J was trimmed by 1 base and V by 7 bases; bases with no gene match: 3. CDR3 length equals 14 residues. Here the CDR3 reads CASMDRAAKNIQYF. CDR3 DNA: TGCGCCAGCATGGACAGGGCGGCCAAAAACATTCAGTACTTC.

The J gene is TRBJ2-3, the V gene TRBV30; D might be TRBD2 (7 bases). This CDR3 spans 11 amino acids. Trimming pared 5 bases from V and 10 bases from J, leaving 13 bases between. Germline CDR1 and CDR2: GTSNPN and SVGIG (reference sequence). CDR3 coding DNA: TGTGCCTGGGAGGGGGGGGTAGCGCAGTATTTT. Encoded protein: CAWEGGVAQYF.

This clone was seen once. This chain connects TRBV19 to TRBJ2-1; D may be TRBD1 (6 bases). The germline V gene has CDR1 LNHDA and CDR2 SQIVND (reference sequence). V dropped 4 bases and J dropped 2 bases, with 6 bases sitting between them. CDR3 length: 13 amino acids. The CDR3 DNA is TGTGCCAGTAGTAGGACAGCCTACAATGAGCAGTTCTTC. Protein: CASSRTAYNEQFF.

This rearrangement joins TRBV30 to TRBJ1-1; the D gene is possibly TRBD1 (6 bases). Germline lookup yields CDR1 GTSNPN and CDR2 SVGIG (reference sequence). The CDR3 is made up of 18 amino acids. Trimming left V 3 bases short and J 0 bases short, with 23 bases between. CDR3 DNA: TGTGCCTGGAGGGTTGGAAACAGGGACCGAAGGATGAACACTGAAGCTTTCTTT. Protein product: CAWRVGNRDRRMNTEAFF.

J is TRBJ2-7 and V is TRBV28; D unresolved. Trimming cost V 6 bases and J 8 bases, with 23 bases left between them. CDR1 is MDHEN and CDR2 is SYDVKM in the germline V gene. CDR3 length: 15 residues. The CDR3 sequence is CASRPPRVSILKQYF. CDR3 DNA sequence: TGTGCCAGCAGACCTCCTAGGGTAAGTATCCTTAAGCAGTACTTC.

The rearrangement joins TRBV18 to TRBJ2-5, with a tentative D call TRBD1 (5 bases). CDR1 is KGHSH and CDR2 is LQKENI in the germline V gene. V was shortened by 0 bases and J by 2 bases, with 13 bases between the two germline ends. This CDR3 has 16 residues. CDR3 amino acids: CASSPPWGGRQETQYF. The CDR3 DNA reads TGTGCCAGCTCACCACCATGGGGCGGCAGACAAGAGACCCAGTACTTC.

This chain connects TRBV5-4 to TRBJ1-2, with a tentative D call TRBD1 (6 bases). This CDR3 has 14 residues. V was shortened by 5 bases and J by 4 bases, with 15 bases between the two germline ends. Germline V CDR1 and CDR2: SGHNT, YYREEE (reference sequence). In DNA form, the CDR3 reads TGTGCCAGCAGTTTCCGGGGGGGGCTCTATGGCTACACCTTC. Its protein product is CASSFRGGLYGYTF.

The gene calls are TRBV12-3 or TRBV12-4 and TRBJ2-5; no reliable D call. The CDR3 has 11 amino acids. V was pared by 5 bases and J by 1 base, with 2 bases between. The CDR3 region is CASSRQETQYF. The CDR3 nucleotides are TGTGCCAGCAGTCGCCAAGAGACCCAGTACTTC.

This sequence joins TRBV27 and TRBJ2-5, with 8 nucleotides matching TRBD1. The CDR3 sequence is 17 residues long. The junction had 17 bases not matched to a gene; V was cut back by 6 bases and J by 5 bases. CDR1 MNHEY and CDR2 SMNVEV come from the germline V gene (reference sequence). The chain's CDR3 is CASSLRDRLPTRETQYF. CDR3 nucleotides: TGTGCCAGCAGCCTCCGGGACAGGCTACCTACCCGGGAGACCCAGTACTTC.

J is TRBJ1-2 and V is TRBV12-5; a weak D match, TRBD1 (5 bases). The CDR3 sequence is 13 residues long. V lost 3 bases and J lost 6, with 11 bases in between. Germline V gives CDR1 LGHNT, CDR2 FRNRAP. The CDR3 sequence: CASGFSGLDGYTF. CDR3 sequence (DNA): TGTGCTAGTGGTTTCTCAGGGTTGGATGGCTACACCTTC.

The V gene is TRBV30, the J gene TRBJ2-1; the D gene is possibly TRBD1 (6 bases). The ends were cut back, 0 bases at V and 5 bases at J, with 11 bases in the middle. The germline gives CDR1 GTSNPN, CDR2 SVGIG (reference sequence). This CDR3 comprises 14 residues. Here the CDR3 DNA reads TGTGCCTGGAGTGTAAACAGGGTTAACAATGAGCAGTTCTTC. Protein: CAWSVNRVNNEQFF.

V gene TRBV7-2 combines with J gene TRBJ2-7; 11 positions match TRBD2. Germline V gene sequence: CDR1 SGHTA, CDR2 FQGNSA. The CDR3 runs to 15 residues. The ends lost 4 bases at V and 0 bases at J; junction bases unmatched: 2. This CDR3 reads CASSSGLAVSYEQYF. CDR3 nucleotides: TGTGCCAGCAGCTCGGGACTAGCGGTCTCCTACGAGCAGTACTTC.

The CDR3, as DNA: TGTGCCAGCAGCAGGGTGGATGTGGGGTCTGGAAACACCATATATTTT. It is translated as CASSRVDVGSGNTIYF. J is TRBJ1-3 and V is TRBV5-5; D gene unclear. V lost 4 bases and J lost 1, with 15 bases in between. There are 16 residues in the CDR3. Germline V gene lookup returns CDR1 SGHKS and CDR2 YYEKEE (reference sequence).

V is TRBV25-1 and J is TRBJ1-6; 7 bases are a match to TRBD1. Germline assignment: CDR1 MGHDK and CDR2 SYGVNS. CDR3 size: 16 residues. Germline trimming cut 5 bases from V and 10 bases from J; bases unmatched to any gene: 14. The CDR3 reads CASSPLDRESGSPLHF. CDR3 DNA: TGTGCCAGCAGTCCACTCGACAGGGAAAGTGGGTCACCCCTCCACTTT.

CDR3 sequence reads: CAWSLSRNTEAFF. In DNA, the CDR3 is TGTGCCTGGAGTCTATCCCGGAACACTGAAGCTTTCTTT. This rearrangement joins TRBV30 to TRBJ1-1, with D unclear. The CDR3 is 13 residues long. The germline V and J ends were trimmed by 2 bases and 1 base, with 8 bases remaining between them. Germline V gene data show CDR1 as GTSNPN and CDR2 as SVGIG (reference sequence).

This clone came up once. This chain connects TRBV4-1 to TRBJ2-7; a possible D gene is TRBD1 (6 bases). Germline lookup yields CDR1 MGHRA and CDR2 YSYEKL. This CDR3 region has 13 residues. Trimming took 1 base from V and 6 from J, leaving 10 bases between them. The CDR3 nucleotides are TGCGCCAGCAGCCAAGGAACAGGGCTCGAGCAGTACGTC. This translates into CASSQGTGLEQYV.

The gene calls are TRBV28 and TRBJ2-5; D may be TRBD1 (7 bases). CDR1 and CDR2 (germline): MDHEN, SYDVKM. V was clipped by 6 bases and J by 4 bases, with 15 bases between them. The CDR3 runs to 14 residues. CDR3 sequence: CASRRQGLRETQYF. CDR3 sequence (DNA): TGTGCCAGCAGAAGACAGGGACTCCGAGAGACCCAGTACTTC.

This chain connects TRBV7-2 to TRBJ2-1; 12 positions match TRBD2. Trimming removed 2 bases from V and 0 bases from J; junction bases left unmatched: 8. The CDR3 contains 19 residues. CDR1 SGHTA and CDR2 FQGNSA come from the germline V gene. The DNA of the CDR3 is TGTGCCAGCAGCTTACAGGGACTAGCGGGCCTGAACTCCTACAATGAGCAGTTCTTC. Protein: CASSLQGLAGLNSYNEQFF.

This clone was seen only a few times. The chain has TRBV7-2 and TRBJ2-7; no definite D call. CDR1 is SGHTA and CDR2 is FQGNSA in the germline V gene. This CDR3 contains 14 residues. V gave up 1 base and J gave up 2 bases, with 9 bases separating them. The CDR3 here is CASSLDGPAYEQYF. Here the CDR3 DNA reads TGTGCCAGCAGCTTAGACGGTCCAGCCTACGAGCAGTACTTC.

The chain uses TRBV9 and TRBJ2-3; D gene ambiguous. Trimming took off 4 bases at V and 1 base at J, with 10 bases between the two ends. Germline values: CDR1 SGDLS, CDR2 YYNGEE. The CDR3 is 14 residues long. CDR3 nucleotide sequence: TGTGCCAGCAGCCCCGTTCCTGGCACAGATACGCAGTATTTT. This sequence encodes CASSPVPGTDTQYF.